This T cell receptor beta chain was captured by sequencing in a study of blood T cell repertoires in COVID-19. Original processing notes: Amplification from reference gene primers served as the basis for estimated nucleated cell counts. The assay was immunoSEQ multiplex PCR, and TCRdb's table has in-frame clones only and misses some. For V, J and clone size, that table is used; D and trimming come from the DNA. Seen here are fewer than 150,000 clones, around 87% observed once, and the top ten hold 25% to 35%. Germline V gene data show CDR1 as LGHDT and CDR2 as YNNKEL (reference sequence). This CDR3 has 17 residues. The trim removed 4 bases at V and 0 bases at J, leaving 4 bases unmatched.

The V gene is TRBV3-1 (or the pseudogene TRBV3-2), the J gene TRBJ2-2; TRBD2 matches 11 bases. The sequencing input was peripheral blood. The source of this sequence is a woman aged 70-85 years with acute or convalescent COVID-19. The CDR3 is CASSPRTSGSNTGELFF. The CDR3 nucleotides read TGTGCCAGCAGCCCGAGGACTAGCGGGTCGAACACCGGGGAGCTGTTTTTT.